This T cell receptor beta chain was retrieved from a study of blood T cell repertoires in COVID-19. Study-level information: Sources were T cells, B-cell-depleted T cells, or PBMCs; the material itself was cDNA or gDNA.

V lost 2 bases and J 8 bases, leaving 14 bases between the germline ends. Germline-derived CDR1 and CDR2 are MGHRA and YSYEKL. The CDR3 spans 14 residues. Original processing notes: Reference gene primers were amplified, and this amplification served to estimate nucleated cell counts. Generated by immunoSEQ multiplex PCR, the TCRdb table keeps only in-frame clones and is missing some. V and J calls and clone size are those listed in that table; D and trimming were worked out from the DNA. The sample contains around 180,000 clones, roughly 77% of which appear only once. The TCR sequence derives from a man aged 65 to 85 with active or convalescent COVID-19. The sample was peripheral blood. The J gene is TRBJ2-3, the V gene TRBV4-1; D call uncertain. In nucleotides, the CDR3 is TGCGCCAGCAGCCAAATTCTGCCTCTCAGTACGCAGTATTTT. It translates to CASSQILPLSTQYF.